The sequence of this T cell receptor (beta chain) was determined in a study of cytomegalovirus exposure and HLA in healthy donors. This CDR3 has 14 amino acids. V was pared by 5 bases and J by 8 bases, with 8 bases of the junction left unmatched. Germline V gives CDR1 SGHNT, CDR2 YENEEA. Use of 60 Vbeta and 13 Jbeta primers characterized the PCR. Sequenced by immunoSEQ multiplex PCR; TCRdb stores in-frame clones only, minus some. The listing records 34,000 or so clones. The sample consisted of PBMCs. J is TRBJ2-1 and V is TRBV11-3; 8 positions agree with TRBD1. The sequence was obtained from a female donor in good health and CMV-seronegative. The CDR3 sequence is CASSRSQGADEQFF. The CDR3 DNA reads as TGTGCCAGCAGCAGAAGCCAGGGGGCGGATGAGCAGTTCTTC. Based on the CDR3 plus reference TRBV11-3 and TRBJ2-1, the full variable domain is EAGVVQSPRYKIIEKKQPVAFWCNPISGHNTLYWYLQNLGQGPELLIRYENEEAVDDSQLPKDRFSAERLKGVDSTLKIQPAELGDSAVYLCASSRSQGADEQFFGPGTRLTVL.